The rows below give T cell receptor beta chains drawn from one sample of a study of tumor-infiltrating lymphocytes in localized non-small cell lung cancer. The protocol was immunoSEQ multiplex PCR, while the TCRdb copy is restricted to in-frame clones and leaves out a portion. The repertoire holds approximately 9,700 clones, with roughly 70% as singletons. The source material was lung tumor tissue. All receptors derive from a human donor with non-small cell lung cancer. Both conserved end residues are part of each CDR3. A D gene is named only where the DNA matches it firmly. For some rows the clone size is stated as once, few or many, or as a class when expanded; others skip it.

cdr3_aa	cdr3_nt	d_call	v_call	clone_size	j_call
CASSLLVTEAFF	TGTGCCAGCAGCTTGCTGGTCACTGAAGCTTTCTTT	NA	TRBV5-6	NA	TRBJ1-1
CAWSGGQETQYF	TGTGCCTGGAGTGGGGGTCAGGAGACCCAGTACTTC	NA	TRBV30	NA	TRBJ2-5
CASSRQGQGRTDTQYF	TGTGCCAGCAGCCGCCAAGGACAGGGTAGGACAGATACGCAGTATTTT	TRBD1	TRBV5-7	NA	TRBJ2-3
CASSPNLLDRGLEAFF	TGTGCCAGCTCACCAAACCTCCTGGACAGGGGGCTTGAAGCTTTCTTT	TRBD1	TRBV18	NA	TRBJ1-1
CSVAGHQETQYF	TGCAGCGTTGCGGGGCATCAAGAGACCCAGTACTTC	NA	TRBV29-1	NA	TRBJ2-5
CASSQEGLKGSIVEKLFF	TGCGCCAGCAGCCAAGAGGGGTTGAAGGGGAGCATCGTTGAAAAACTGTTTTTT	NA	TRBV4-1	once	TRBJ1-4
CASSLSGNYNEQFF	TGTGCCAGCAGCCTTAGCGGGAACTACAATGAGCAGTTCTTC	TRBD2	TRBV9	NA	TRBJ2-1
CASSLTGTAGPNQPQHF	TGTGCCAGCAGCTTGACGGGAACGGCAGGGCCCAATCAGCCCCAGCATTTT	NA	TRBV5-8	NA	TRBJ1-5
CASSQDLTGGLLTDTQYF	TGCGCCAGCAGCCAAGATCTTACAGGGGGCTTACTCACAGATACGCAGTATTTT	TRBD1	TRBV4-3	NA	TRBJ2-3
CSVVPSGRTGELFF	TGCAGCGTTGTGCCTAGCGGGAGAACCGGGGAGCTGTTTTTT	TRBD2	TRBV29-1	NA	TRBJ2-2
CASSIDEGETQYF	TGTGCCAGTAGTATAGATGAGGGAGAGACCCAGTACTTC	NA	TRBV19	NA	TRBJ2-5
CASSLVGGGATEAFF	TGCGCCAGCAGCTTGGTTGGAGGGGGTGCGACTGAAGCTTTCTTT	NA	TRBV5-1	NA	TRBJ1-1
CASSFSPLATEAFF	TGTGCCAGCAGCTTTAGTCCCCTCGCCACTGAAGCTTTCTTT	NA	TRBV7-6	NA	TRBJ1-1
CASSYDRGPSPLHF	TGCGCCAGCAGCTATGACAGGGGGCCTTCACCCCTCCACTTT	TRBD1	TRBV5-1	NA	TRBJ1-6
CASSLTPGEGTEAFF	TGTGCCAGCAGCTTAACTCCAGGGGAAGGGACTGAAGCTTTCTTT	NA	TRBV7-2	NA	TRBJ1-1
CAWSVRGSNQPQHF	TGTGCCTGGAGTGTACGGGGAAGCAATCAGCCCCAGCATTTT	NA	TRBV30	NA	TRBJ1-5
CASSKGEGDNQPQHF	TGCGCCAGCAGCAAAGGGGAGGGGGACAATCAGCCCCAGCATTTT	NA	TRBV4-1	NA	TRBJ1-5
CASTREGLNSYNSPLHF	TGTGCCAGCACACGAGAGGGCCTCAACTCCTATAATTCACCCCTCCACTTT	NA	TRBV27	NA	TRBJ1-6
CASSFTVPGQGGTVYEQYF	TGCGCCAGCAGCTTTACTGTCCCTGGACAGGGGGGTACCGTCTACGAGCAGTACTTC	TRBD1	TRBV5-1	NA	TRBJ2-7
CASSLAGQTSTDTQYF	TGTGCCAGCAGCTTAGCGGGGCAGACTAGCACAGATACGCAGTATTTT	NA	TRBV7-9	NA	TRBJ2-3
CASSARKGDNEKLFF	TGTGCCAGCAGTGCCCGGAAAGGGGATAATGAAAAACTGTTTTTT	NA	TRBV25-1	NA	TRBJ1-4
CASSYSAGGGGYTF	TGTGCCAGCAGTTACTCGGCAGGCGGCGGAGGCTACACCTTC	NA	TRBV6-5	NA	TRBJ1-2
CASKSGANVLTF	TGTGCCAGCAAATCTGGGGCCAACGTCCTGACTTTC	NA	TRBV11-2	NA	TRBJ2-6
CASSLGGASSYNSPLHF	TGTGCCAGCAGCTTGGGGGGGGCGAGCTCCTATAATTCACCCCTCCACTTT	NA	TRBV5-4	once	TRBJ1-6
CASRLSRARDYEQYF	TGTGCCAGCAGACTAAGCCGGGCCCGGGACTACGAGCAGTACTTC	NA	TRBV5-5	once	TRBJ2-7
CASSLGTSGGLSYEQYF	TGTGCCAGCTCTCTCGGGACTAGCGGGGGACTATCCTACGAGCAGTACTTC	TRBD2	TRBV18	NA	TRBJ2-7
CASSSTLKGDTEAFF	TGTGCCAGCAGCTCAACTCTCAAAGGGGACACTGAAGCTTTCTTT	NA	TRBV7-9	NA	TRBJ1-1
CTSSLITGVRNSGANVLTF	TGCACCAGCAGCCTTATAACAGGGGTACGTAACTCTGGGGCCAACGTCCTGACTTTC	NA	TRBV1	NA	TRBJ2-6
CASSQAVRDHEKLFF	TGTGCCAGCAGCCAAGCCGTCCGGGATCATGAAAAACTGTTTTTT	NA	TRBV4-2	NA	TRBJ1-4
CSARRPAEEPEAFF	TGCAGCGCCCGTAGACCCGCCGAGGAACCTGAAGCTTTCTTT	NA	TRBV29-1	few	TRBJ1-1
CASSRQGESNYGYTF	TGTGCCAGCAGCCGACAGGGGGAGTCTAACTATGGCTACACCTTC	TRBD1	TRBV4-2	NA	TRBJ1-2
CASSRLNTEAFF	TGTGCCTCCTCAAGACTGAACACTGAAGCTTTCTTT	NA	TRBV28	NA	TRBJ1-1
CASSQTGRSGNTIYF	TGTGCCAGCAGCCAGACAGGGAGGTCCGGAAACACCATATATTTT	TRBD1	TRBV27	NA	TRBJ1-3
CASRTLWGRYGYTF	TGTGCCAGCAGAACACTGTGGGGGAGGTATGGCTACACCTTC	NA	TRBV6-6	NA	TRBJ1-2
CASSLFGDNTEAFF	TGTGCCAGCAGTTTATTTGGGGATAACACTGAAGCTTTCTTT	NA	TRBV27	NA	TRBJ1-1
CASSLGTDFGYTF	TGTGCCAGCAGCTTGGGGACGGACTTCGGCTACACCTTC	NA	TRBV7-6	NA	TRBJ1-2
CATLGTRRNYGYTF	TGTGCCACCCTTGGAACTCGCCGTAACTATGGCTACACCTTC	NA	TRBV19	NA	TRBJ1-2
CSVIGSGNTIYF	TGCAGCGTAATTGGCTCTGGAAACACCATATATTTT	NA	TRBV29-1	NA	TRBJ1-3
CASRKREAGETQYF	TGTGCCAGTAGGAAGCGGGAGGCCGGGGAGACCCAGTACTTC	TRBD2	TRBV19	once	TRBJ2-5
CASSPPASNQPQHF	TGTGCCAGCTCTCCCCCGGCTAGCAATCAGCCCCAGCATTTT	NA	TRBV18	NA	TRBJ1-5
CASSYTGGSSYEQYF	TGTGCCAGCAGTTACACGGGGGGAAGCTCCTACGAGCAGTACTTC	TRBD2	TRBV6-5	NA	TRBJ2-7
CASSKGQGHQPQHF	TGTGCCAGCAGTAAGGGACAGGGGCATCAGCCCCAGCATTTT	TRBD1	TRBV2	NA	TRBJ1-5
CASRESGPERNEQFF	TGTGCCAGCAGGGAGAGCGGTCCGGAGCGGAATGAGCAGTTCTTC	NA	TRBV6-6	NA	TRBJ2-1
CASSFRGFYEQYF	TGTGCCAGCAGCTTTAGAGGGTTCTACGAGCAGTACTTC	NA	TRBV5-4	NA	TRBJ2-7
CASSYSTHSRETQYF	TGTGCCAGCAGTTACTCGACCCACTCCCGAGAGACCCAGTACTTC	NA	TRBV6-5	NA	TRBJ2-5
CASSAGQGYGEQYF	TGTGCCAGCAGTGCGGGGCAGGGGTATGGCGAGCAGTACTTC	NA	TRBV6-1	few	TRBJ2-7
CASTGTSYYEQYF	TGTGCCAGCACCGGGACCTCATACTACGAGCAGTACTTC	NA	TRBV5-6	few	TRBJ2-7
CASSRMDGASYEQYF	TGTGCCAGCAGCCGGATGGACGGCGCGTCCTACGAGCAGTACTTC	NA	TRBV5-4	few	TRBJ2-7